Presented here are 30 T cell receptor beta chains from one specimen sequenced in a study of cytomegalovirus exposure and HLA in healthy donors. PCR involved 60 Vbeta and 13 Jbeta primers. Clones were read by immunoSEQ multiplex PCR, and TCRdb kept only the in-frame ones, dropping some. The repertoire includes about 180,000 clones, about 80% of them detected once, and 1% sits in the top ten. The sequenced sample was PBMCs. Receptors originate from a woman in her forties or fifties in good health and CMV-seropositive.

The chain links TRBV6-1 to TRBJ2-4; TRBD2 aligns across 7 bases. This CDR3 region has 15 residues. Germline lookup yields CDR1 MNHNS and CDR2 SASEGT. V shed 3 bases and J 0 bases; nucleotides not matched to a gene: 2. The CDR3 spells CASSDGGLAKNIQYF. The CDR3 DNA reads as TGTGCCAGCAGTGACGGGGGGTTAGCCAAAAACATTCAGTACTTC.

In its sample, this clone was seen a few times. The chain recombines TRBV29-1 with TRBJ2-7; TRBD2 is a possible D gene (7 bases). Between the trimmed V and J ends, which lost 6 bases and 6 bases, there was a span of 12 bases. The germline CDR1 and CDR2 sequences are SQVTM and ANQGSEA. The CDR3 sequence is 11 residues long. CDR3 residues: CSVGEGGEQYF. CDR3 DNA sequence: TGCAGCGTGGGGGAGGGGGGCGAGCAGTACTTC.

The chain joins TRBV15 to TRBJ2-5, with unresolved D. The CDR3 extends over 14 amino acids. Trimming pared 1 base from V and 1 base from J, leaving 7 bases between. Looked up from germline, CDR1 is LNHNV and CDR2 is YYDKDF (reference sequence). The CDR3 DNA reads TGTGCCACCAGCAGAGGACTGTCCCAAGAGACCCAGTACTTC. This codes for CATSRGLSQETQYF.

This chain joins TRBV6-5 and TRBJ1-2; D call uncertain. Germline V gene data show CDR1 as MNHEY and CDR2 as SVGAGI. V was pared by 4 bases and J by 0 bases, with 6 bases between. This CDR3 is built from 13 residues. The CDR3 protein is CASSWSANYGYTF. The CDR3 bases are TGTGCCAGCAGTTGGTCAGCTAACTATGGCTACACCTTC.

The V call is TRBV5-5, the J call TRBJ2-2; D is uncertain. V lost 4 bases to trimming and J lost 0 bases, with 10 bases between them. The V gene's germline CDR1 is SGHKS and CDR2 YYEKEE (reference sequence). The length of the CDR3 is 15 residues. CDR3 in DNA: TGTGCCAGCAGCCCGAGGCTTACGAACACCGGGGAGCTGTTTTTT. Its protein product is CASSPRLTNTGELFF.

This chain links TRBV9 with TRBJ2-1, with 10 bases identical to TRBD2. From germline, CDR1 is SGDLS and CDR2 YYNGEE. The CDR3 length is 18 residues. J lost 6 bases, V lost 2 bases, and 14 bases had no gene match. The DNA of the CDR3 is TGTGCCAGCAGCGTTCAAGCCCTTACTAGCGGGATCGTCAATGAGCAGTTCTTC. Its translation: CASSVQALTSGIVNEQFF.

The J gene is TRBJ2-1, the V gene TRBV9, with 7 positions matching TRBD2. This CDR3 region has 16 residues. Germline CDR1 and CDR2: SGDLS and YYNGEE. V shed 2 bases and J 8 bases; nucleotides not matched to a gene: 13. The CDR3 reads CASSVLTSVSGDEQFF. The DNA for the CDR3 is TGTGCCAGCAGCGTCCTCACTAGCGTCTCTGGGGATGAGCAGTTCTTC.

The chain recombines TRBV27 with TRBJ1-2, with TRBD1 matching over 7 bases. The CDR3 extends over 19 amino acids. Germline CDR1 is MNHEY and CDR2 is SMNVEV (reference sequence). V was pared by 2 bases and J by 4 bases, with 19 bases of the junction left unmatched. The CDR3 spells CASSLIPLPRGQGVYGYTF. The CDR3 bases are TGTGCCAGCAGTTTAATCCCCCTACCTCGGGGGCAGGGGGTCTATGGCTACACCTTC.

V gene TRBV7-2 combines with J gene TRBJ2-7, with 8 bases lining up with TRBD1. V shed 4 bases and J 2 bases; nucleotides not matched to a gene: 4. CDR1 SGHTA and CDR2 FQGNSA come from the germline V gene. The CDR3 consists of 14 residues. The CDR3 loop is CASSSRTGTYEQYF. Written as DNA, the CDR3 is TGTGCCAGCAGCTCCCGGACAGGGACCTACGAGCAGTACTTC.

The genes are TRBV27 and TRBJ2-1; D is perhaps TRBD2 (6 bases). CDR3 length equals 14 residues. CDR1 and CDR2 from the germline V gene are MNHEY and SMNVEV (reference sequence). V gave up 5 bases and J gave up 6 bases, with 14 bases separating them. Here the CDR3 reads CASSLWRGINEQFF. CDR3 DNA: TGTGCCAGCAGTCTATGGCGGGGTATCAATGAGCAGTTCTTC.

The chain combines TRBV6-6 with TRBJ1-1, with 10 bases fitting TRBD1. The CDR3 has 15 residues. In germline, CDR1 is MNHNY, CDR2 SVGAGI (reference sequence). The V and J ends lost 0 bases and 6 bases, in that order; junction bases with no gene match: 4. DNA of the CDR3: TGTGCCAGCAGTTACTCTGGACAGGGGGATTCTGAAGCTTTCTTT. Protein product: CASSYSGQGDSEAFF.

The chain joins TRBV13 to TRBJ2-5, with 7 nucleotides matching TRBD2. Germline CDR1 and CDR2: PRHDT and FYEKMQ (reference sequence). V was clipped by 5 bases and J by 2 bases; unmatched bases: 11. The CDR3 is 16 amino acids. CDR3: CASSVLRPSGQETQYF. The CDR3 bases are TGTGCCAGCAGCGTATTACGCCCTAGCGGTCAAGAGACCCAGTACTTC.

This sequence joins TRBV9 and TRBJ1-2, with D hard to call. V gave up 3 bases and J gave up 4 bases, with 7 bases separating them. This CDR3 has 12 amino acids. The germline V gene has CDR1 SGDLS and CDR2 YYNGEE. In DNA, the CDR3 is TGTGCCAGCAGCGGGGAGGGCTATGGCTACACCTTC. Translated: CASSGEGYGYTF.

This clone was counted between two and nine times. This chain uses TRBV7-2 with TRBJ1-2, with a weak D call TRBD1 (5 bases). Germline V lookup: CDR1 SGHTA, CDR2 FQGNSA. V lost 5 bases to trimming and J lost 5 bases, with 12 bases between them. The CDR3 consists of 13 residues. The CDR3 DNA sequence: TGTGCCAGCAGCACCGACAGCTATTATGGCTACACCTTC. Amino acid sequence: CASSTDSYYGYTF.

The chain employs TRBV21-1 and TRBJ2-2; TRBD1, the table's D call, was not compared with the DNA. TRBV21-1 is a known pseudogene. The CDR3 contains 17 residues. The CDR3 reads CASSPQGRQGDTGELFF. In DNA form, the CDR3 reads TGTGCCAGCAGCCCCCAGGGGAGACAGGGAGACACCGGGGAGCTGTTTTTT.

This chain links TRBV11-1 with TRBJ2-1; tentative D call: TRBD1 (6 bases). The germline V gene encodes CDR1 SGHAT and CDR2 FQDESV (reference sequence). The CDR3 loop spans 15 amino acids. V shed 1 base and J shed 8 bases, with 15 bases lying between them. The CDR3 nucleotides are TGTGCCAGCAGCTTAGGAACAGGGATGTCGGATGAGCAGTTCTTC. It is translated as CASSLGTGMSDEQFF.

The chain recombines TRBV9 with TRBJ2-7; a weak D match, TRBD2 (6 bases). From germline, CDR1 is SGDLS and CDR2 YYNGEE. Trimming removed 3 bases from V and 7 bases from J, with 11 bases in between. The CDR3 contains 12 residues. The CDR3 DNA is TGTGCCAGCAGCGCGAGGGCGGGGGAGCAGTACTTC. Translating gives CASSARAGEQYF.

The genes are TRBV9 and TRBJ1-4; no definite D call. The CDR3 covers 14 residues. Trimming removed 1 base at V and 5 bases at J, with 9 bases between. Germline lookup yields CDR1 SGDLS and CDR2 YYNGEE. The CDR3 DNA reads TGTGCCAGCAGCGTATCGTACCGGAATGAAAAACTGTTTTTT. Protein sequence: CASSVSYRNEKLFF.

This clone was observed a single time. This chain uses TRBV27 with TRBJ2-1, with TRBD1 identical over 10 bases. The ends lost 6 bases at V and 7 bases at J; junction bases unmatched: 6. Looked up from germline, CDR1 is MNHEY and CDR2 is SMNVEV (reference sequence). The CDR3 is made up of 14 amino acids. DNA of the CDR3: TGTGCCAGCAGCCCGGGACAGGGGATAAATGAGCAGTTCTTC. Amino acid sequence: CASSPGQGINEQFF.

The chain links TRBV4-2 to TRBJ2-7; TRBD2 aligns across 7 bases. The junction had 3 bases not matched to a gene; V was cut back by 4 bases and J by 3 bases. This CDR3 region has 13 residues. Germline lookup yields CDR1 LGHNA and CDR2 YNFKEQ. CDR3 amino acids: CASSPGTNYEQYF. The CDR3 nucleotides read TGTGCCAGCAGCCCCGGGACTAACTACGAGCAGTACTTC.

This clone appeared a few times. The genes are TRBV19 and TRBJ1-6; no clear D gene. This CDR3 comprises 15 residues. Trimming took 1 base from V and 7 from J, leaving 11 bases between them. The germline CDR1 and CDR2 sequences are LNHDA and SQIVND (reference sequence). The DNA for the CDR3 is TGTGCCAGTAGTATAGGATTCCGGGAGAATTCACCCCTCCACTTT. Encoded protein: CASSIGFRENSPLHF.

This chain joins TRBV5-1 and TRBJ1-1; D is perhaps TRBD1 (5 bases). Germline CDR1 reads SGHRS; CDR2 reads YFSETQ. Trimming cost V 4 bases and J 5 bases, with 9 bases left between them. The CDR3 consists of 12 residues. The CDR3 coding sequence is TGCGCCAGCAGCGGGGGGTTAACTGAAGCTTTCTTT. Its protein is CASSGGLTEAFF.

This clone was seen a handful of times. The chain combines TRBV6-5 with TRBJ1-6; tentatively, D is TRBD1 (5 bases). Germline V gene data show CDR1 as MNHEY and CDR2 as SVGAGI. The V end was cut by 4 bases, the J end by 14 bases, with 12 bases between. This CDR3 has 12 residues. CDR3 protein: CASSSGRATLHF. In nucleotides, the CDR3 is TGTGCCAGCAGTTCGGGCAGGGCGACCCTCCACTTT.

The J gene is TRBJ2-1, the V gene TRBV19, with D perhaps TRBD2 (5 bases). V gave up 5 bases and J gave up 7 bases, with 15 bases separating them. CDR1 LNHDA and CDR2 SQIVND come from the germline V gene (reference sequence). This CDR3 is 14 amino acids long. Here the CDR3 reads CASSRSAGGNEQFF. CDR3 sequence (DNA): TGTGCCAGTAGTCGTTCGGCGGGCGGGAATGAGCAGTTCTTC.

The CDR3 region is CASSFRGTASYGYTF. CDR3 DNA sequence: TGTGCCAGCAGTTTCCGAGGGACAGCCAGCTATGGCTACACCTTC. The rearrangement links TRBV27 to TRBJ1-2; 7 positions match TRBD1. Germline values: CDR1 MNHEY, CDR2 SMNVEV (reference sequence). V trimming: 3 bases; J trimming: 4 bases; junction bases outside the gene matches: 8. This CDR3 is 15 amino acids long.

V is TRBV2 and J is TRBJ2-7, with 10 bases that match TRBD1. The J segment lost 4 bases and the V segment lost 5 bases, leaving 5 bases of the junction unmatched. The CDR3 contains 14 residues. Per germline, CDR1 SNHLY and CDR2 FYNNEI. The CDR3 DNA follows: TGTGCCAGCAGTCGACAGGGGGCTAGATACGAGCAGTACTTC. The encoded protein is CASSRQGARYEQYF.

The chain links TRBV6-1 to TRBJ1-2; possibly TRBD1 for D (6 bases). Germline V gives CDR1 MNHNS, CDR2 SASEGT. The CDR3 is made up of 13 amino acids. The V gene lost 2 bases and the J gene lost 11 bases, with 15 bases spanning the gap. In DNA, the CDR3 is TGTGCCAGCAGTGAACGGACAGCCTCTATGTACACCTTC. This sequence encodes CASSERTASMYTF.

This chain uses TRBV11-2 with TRBJ1-4; no reliable D call. Trimming cost V 1 base and J 5 bases, with 20 bases left between them. Germline V lookup: CDR1 SGHAT, CDR2 FQNNGV. The CDR3 consists of 18 residues. In DNA form, the CDR3 reads TGTGCCAGCAGCTTAGGTCGTAGACTCCGCGAGGCGAATGAAAAACTGTTTTTT. It yields the protein CASSLGRRLREANEKLFF.

The chain combines TRBV2 with TRBJ1-1; perhaps TRBD1 as D (6 bases). The CDR3 is 15 residues long. Trimming left V 6 bases short and J 2 bases short, with 16 bases between. CDR1 and CDR2 (germline): SNHLY, FYNNEI. The CDR3 sequence is CASRGARTPNTEAFF. The CDR3 DNA follows: TGTGCCAGCAGGGGGGCCCGGACACCTAACACTGAAGCTTTCTTT.

The chain recombines TRBV2 with TRBJ1-2; the D gene is possibly TRBD1 (6 bases). This CDR3 contains 15 residues. CDR1 is SNHLY, CDR2 FYNNEI, per germline. The V end was cut by 4 bases, the J end by 2 bases, with 14 bases between. CDR3 DNA: TGTGCCAGCAGTGGTGGGGGGGGCCTGAACTATGGCTACACCTTC. It translates to CASSGGGGLNYGYTF.